The 15 T cell receptor beta chains below all came from one sample that was sequenced in a study of cytomegalovirus exposure and HLA in healthy donors. 13 Jbeta primers and 60 Vbeta primers were used for the PCR. Using immunoSEQ multiplex PCR, the repertoire was profiled, and TCRdb retains in-frame clones only, with some absent. The repertoire holds 150,000 to 200,000 clones, 65% to 70% seen once, with 3.5% to 5% in the top ten. The sequenced material came from PBMCs. The source of these receptors is a woman younger than 35 in good health and CMV-seropositive.

The rearrangement links TRBV6-6 to TRBJ2-7, with a weak D call TRBD2 (6 bases). Trimming left V 6 bases short and J 5 bases short, with 14 bases between. Germline V gives CDR1 MNHNY, CDR2 SVGAGI (reference sequence). The CDR3 is 13 amino acids. This chain's CDR3 is CASSGGGRDEQYF. DNA for the CDR3: TGTGCCAGCAGCGGGGGTGGCAGAGACGAGCAGTACTTC.

The chain couples TRBV5-6 to TRBJ2-3; TRBD2 aligns across 10 bases. V lost 7 bases to trimming and J lost 2 bases; unmatched junction nucleotides: 4. Germline loops: CDR1 SGHDT, CDR2 YYEEEE. The CDR3 contains 14 residues. CDR3 region: CASRTSGDTDTQYF. The CDR3 DNA follows: TGTGCCAGCCGTACTAGCGGGGACACAGATACGCAGTATTTT.

This chain connects TRBV5-1 to TRBJ2-1; 9 nucleotides line up with TRBD1. CDR3 length equals 14 residues. The V gene end was trimmed by 4 bases and the J gene end by 5 bases; junction bases not matched to a gene: 4. Germline assignment: CDR1 SGHRS and CDR2 YFSETQ. The DNA of the CDR3 is TGCGCCAGCAGCCTGGGACAGGGACACAATGAGCAGTTCTTC. It yields the protein CASSLGQGHNEQFF.

V usage is TRBV7-8 and J usage is TRBJ2-7; 8 bases align to TRBD1. Germline assignment: CDR1 SGHVS and CDR2 FQNEAQ. Trimming took 3 bases from V and 6 from J; bases not matched to a gene: 10. CDR3 length: 15 residues. As DNA, the CDR3 is TGTGCCAGCAGCTTTTTGAGAGCAGGGGGCCTCGAGCAGTACTTC. It yields the protein CASSFLRAGGLEQYF.

This clone was detected only a few times. The V and J genes are TRBV7-3 and TRBJ1-1; tentatively, D is TRBD1 (5 bases). The CDR3 runs 13 residues. Germline CDR1 is SGHTA and CDR2 is FQGTGA. The ends were cut back, 4 bases at V and 1 base at J, with 7 bases in the middle. As DNA, the CDR3 is TGTGCCAGCAGCTCCGGACAGAACACTGAAGCTTTCTTT. Protein sequence: CASSSGQNTEAFF.

On this clone itself: Other DNA sequences in the same sample also yield this CDR3. The chain joins TRBV4-1 to TRBJ2-7; 7 bases are shared with TRBD2. The CDR3 sequence is 13 residues long. Germline loops: CDR1 MGHRA, CDR2 YSYEKL. V dropped 4 bases and J dropped 6; count of bases not matched to a gene: 6. DNA of the CDR3: TGCGCCAGCAGCCCAAGCGGGACCCTCGAGCAGTACTTC. This sequence encodes CASSPSGTLEQYF.

This clone has more than one count but fewer than ten. This chain uses TRBV30 with TRBJ1-1; D may be TRBD1 (5 bases). CDR3 size: 14 residues. With 5 bases removed from V and 0 bases from J, the gap between germline ends came to 13 bases. Germline V lookup: CDR1 GTSNPN, CDR2 SVGIG (reference sequence). Here the CDR3 DNA reads TGTGCCTGGGGGGATCAGGGTATGAACACTGAAGCTTTCTTT. It codes for CAWGDQGMNTEAFF. The full variable domain, completed using reference TRBV30 and TRBJ1-1, is SQTIHQWPATLVQPVGSPLSLECTVEGTSNPNLYWYRQAAGRGLQLLFYSVGIGQISSEVPQNLSASRPQDRQFILSSKKLLLSDSGFYLCAWGDQGMNTEAFFGQGTRLTVV.

The rearrangement uses TRBV7-6 and TRBJ1-3; TRBD1 is a possible D gene (5 bases). Germline lookup yields CDR1 SGHVS and CDR2 FNYEAQ. The V and J ends lost 6 bases and 0 bases respectively, with 12 bases between them. This CDR3 region has 15 residues. For the CDR3, the DNA is TGTGCCAGCAGTCAGGGCCCCAGCTCTGGAAACACCATATATTTT. Translation gives CASSQGPSSGNTIYF.

This chain connects TRBV6-5 to TRBJ2-7, with D possibly TRBD2 on 6 matching bases. The germline gives CDR1 MNHEY, CDR2 SVGAGI. Trimming removed 8 bases from V and 2 bases from J, with 19 bases in between. The CDR3 sequence is 15 residues long. This chain's CDR3 is CASLRAAGSPYEQYF. CDR3 coding DNA: TGTGCCAGCCTCAGGGCGGCGGGATCCCCCTACGAGCAGTACTTC.

This clone was recorded only once. A read error may account for a junction end that differs from germline. CDR3 coding DNA: TGTGCTAGCAGCTTAGATACTAGCGGGAGGAGCTCCTACAATGAGCAGTTCTTC. Its translation is CASSLDTSGRSSYNEQFF. This chain links TRBV7-7 with TRBJ2-1; 12 nucleotides agree with TRBD2. The CDR3 spans 18 residues. CDR1 is SSHAT, CDR2 FNYEAQ, per germline (reference sequence).

The chain employs TRBV27 and TRBJ2-1; 7 bases agree with TRBD2. CDR3 size: 15 residues. In germline, CDR1 is MNHEY, CDR2 SMNVEV (reference sequence). V dropped 3 bases and J dropped 7; count of bases not matched to a gene: 9. CDR3 amino acids: CASSFIGRRANEQFF. CDR3 bases: TGTGCCAGCAGTTTCATCGGGAGGCGGGCGAATGAGCAGTTCTTC.

The chain has TRBV29-1 and TRBJ1-2; TRBD1 aligns across 9 bases. V gave up 6 bases and J gave up 8 bases; unmatched junction bases: 13. Germline V CDR1 and CDR2: SQVTM, ANQGSEA. The CDR3 is 14 amino acids. The CDR3 nucleotides are TGCAGCGTCGACGGGAGGAGAGGGACAGGGGGCTACACCTTC. Its translation: CSVDGRRGTGGYTF.

This chain uses TRBV27 with TRBJ1-1; TRBD1 might be the D (6 bases). With 7 bases removed from V and 6 bases from J, the gap between germline ends came to 15 bases. The germline gives CDR1 MNHEY, CDR2 SMNVEV (reference sequence). This CDR3 spans 13 amino acids. CDR3 loop: CASTIGGNSEAFF. DNA of the CDR3: TGTGCCAGCACTATAGGGGGTAACTCTGAAGCTTTCTTT.

As concerns this clone: The sample has other DNA sequences that encode this CDR3 too. This chain joins TRBV7-9 and TRBJ1-2; unclear D gene. The CDR3 is made up of 14 amino acids. Germline assignment: CDR1 SEHNR and CDR2 FQNEAQ (reference sequence). The germline V and J ends were trimmed by 2 bases and 3 bases, with 10 bases remaining between them. In nucleotides, the CDR3 is TGTGCCAGCAGCTTACACACGATTCACTATGGCTACACCTTC. Protein product: CASSLHTIHYGYTF. Full variable domain (missing parts from reference TRBV7-9 and TRBJ1-2): DTGVSQNPRHKITKRGQNVTFRCDPISEHNRLYWYRQTLGQGPEFLTYFQNEAQLEKSRLLSDRFSAERPKGSFSTLEIQRTEQGDSAMYLCASSLHTIHYGYTFGSGTRLTVV.

In its sample, this clone was seen once. The rearrangement joins TRBV4-1 to TRBJ1-2; D is possibly TRBD1 (5 bases). V lost 2 bases and J 8 bases, leaving 30 bases between the germline ends. Germline V gene lookup returns CDR1 MGHRA and CDR2 YSYEKL. The length of the CDR3 is 19 residues. CDR3 amino acids: CASSQKATTARPRWLGYTF. CDR3 coding DNA: TGCGCCAGCAGCCAAAAAGCGACGACAGCGAGACCTAGGTGGTTGGGCTACACCTTC.